The 6 T cell receptor beta chains presented below share a single source sample, sequenced in a study of cytomegalovirus exposure and HLA in healthy donors. PCR was performed using 60 Vbeta and 13 Jbeta primers. Only in-frame clones appear in the TCRdb table, and some are missing; sequencing was by immunoSEQ multiplex PCR. This sample has 130,000 to 150,000 clones, with 80% to 85% found just once. The sequenced sample was PBMCs. These receptor sequences come from a male donor in good health and CMV-seronegative.

The V and J genes are TRBV9 and TRBJ2-1, with D possibly being TRBD1 (5 bases). The CDR3 runs 14 residues. Trimming left V 4 bases short and J 5 bases short, with 13 bases between. Per germline, CDR1 SGDLS and CDR2 YYNGEE. CDR3 DNA sequence: TGTGCCAGCAGCACCAGGGATGGGGACAATGAGCAGTTCTTC. Translated, it gives CASSTRDGDNEQFF.

The rearrangement links TRBV19 to TRBJ2-1; 7 bases align to TRBD2. Trimming at V came to 7 bases and at J to 3 bases, leaving 9 bases not matched to a gene. CDR1 LNHDA and CDR2 SQIVND come from the germline V gene (reference sequence). The CDR3 loop spans 15 amino acids. CDR3 loop: CASTKSSGLYNEQFF. CDR3 sequence (DNA): TGTGCCAGTACCAAGAGTAGCGGGCTCTACAATGAGCAGTTCTTC.

V is TRBV5-5 and J is TRBJ2-1, with TRBD2 matching over 9 bases. Trimming took 4 bases from V and 2 from J; bases not matched to a gene: 4. Germline loops: CDR1 SGHKS, CDR2 YYEKEE (reference sequence). The CDR3 spans 15 residues. The CDR3 bases are TGTGCCAGCAGCCCCGTAGCGGGGGCCTACAATGAGCAGTTCTTC. Its translation: CASSPVAGAYNEQFF.

This sequence joins TRBV5-1 and TRBJ2-5; D is possibly TRBD2 (7 bases). Germline loops: CDR1 SGHRS, CDR2 YFSETQ. V lost 0 bases and J lost 2, with 17 bases in between. The CDR3 runs to 17 residues. Here the CDR3 reads CASSLAKGGAFQETQYF. The CDR3 DNA sequence: TGCGCCAGCAGCTTGGCCAAGGGGGGGGCTTTTCAAGAGACCCAGTACTTC.

This clone was counted a few times. The chain couples TRBV9 to TRBJ2-5; TRBD1 aligns across 7 bases. CDR1 SGDLS and CDR2 YYNGEE come from the germline V gene. J gave up 4 bases and V 3 bases, and 9 bases lay outside the gene matches. The CDR3 runs 15 residues. The CDR3 loop is CASSALQGSRETQYF. The CDR3, as DNA: TGTGCCAGCAGCGCACTACAGGGGTCGAGAGAGACCCAGTACTTC.

This clone turned up a few times. V is TRBV4-1 and J is TRBJ2-7; D is unclear. This CDR3 has 17 residues. Germline V gene lookup returns CDR1 MGHRA and CDR2 YSYEKL. The V end was cut by 0 bases, the J end by 2 bases, with 17 bases between. CDR3 protein: CASSQDKFKLHAYEQYF. DNA for the CDR3: TGCGCCAGCAGCCAAGATAAGTTCAAGCTTCATGCCTACGAGCAGTACTTC.